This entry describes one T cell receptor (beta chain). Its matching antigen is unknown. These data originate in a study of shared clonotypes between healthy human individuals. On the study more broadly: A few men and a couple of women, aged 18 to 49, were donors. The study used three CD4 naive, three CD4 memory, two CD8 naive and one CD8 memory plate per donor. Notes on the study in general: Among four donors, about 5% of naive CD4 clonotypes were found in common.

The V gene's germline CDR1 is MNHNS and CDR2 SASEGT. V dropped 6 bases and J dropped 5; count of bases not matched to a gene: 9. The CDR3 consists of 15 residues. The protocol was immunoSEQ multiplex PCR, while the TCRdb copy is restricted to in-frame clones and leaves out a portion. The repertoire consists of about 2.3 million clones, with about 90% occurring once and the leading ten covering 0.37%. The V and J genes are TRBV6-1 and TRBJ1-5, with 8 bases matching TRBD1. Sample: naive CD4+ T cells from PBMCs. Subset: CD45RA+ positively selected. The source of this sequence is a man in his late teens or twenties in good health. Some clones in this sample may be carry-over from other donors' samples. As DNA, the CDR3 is TGTGCCAGCAGGACTATGACAGGGGTTGATCAGCCCCAGCATTTT. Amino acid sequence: CASRTMTGVDQPQHF.